This T cell receptor beta chain was identified during a study of blood T cell repertoires in COVID-19 (dated by TCRdb to between 2020 and 2021). For context, the study as a whole: Samples covering the acute and convalescent phases of COVID-19 were provided by collaborators in the United States, Italy and Spain. The prospective study material was composed of cDNA or gDNA derived from T cells, B-cell-depleted T cells, or PBMCs. The dataset comprised deeply sampled blood TCRbeta repertoires from subjects exposed to, actively infected with, or recovered from COVID-19. The repertoires were released in a freely available public database meant as a resource for research on the immune response to SARS-CoV-2. Samples came from the ongoing ImmuneRACE study (first 160 participants) plus 1,254 subjects from 6 global collaborators. Nearly every sample came with metadata listing a de-identified subject ID, COVID-19 status, age in years and sex. Where available, HLA class I and class II types were taken from metadata supplied by the sample provider and were not determined by assay-based typing. Broader findings and caveats from the paper: The amount of clinical and demographic metadata varied by source and participant and was provided uncurated.

Each collaborating institution followed its own protocols to collect whole blood in K2EDTA tubes. For TCRbeta analysis, collaborators shipped samples as frozen whole blood, isolated PBMCs, or DNA extracted from either of those sample types. On this clone: This clone's antigen is unknown. The germline gene is not matched at one end of the junction; a read error may be the cause.

Reading the germline V gene (reference sequence) gives CDR1 LNHDA and CDR2 SQIVND. Measured from the cysteine to the phenylalanine, the CDR3 is 17 residues long. The retained sequence is limited to the CDR3, 51 bases, with the frame set at the first base. TCRbeta CDR3 regions were amplified from genomic DNA by means of the immunoSEQ Assay, a bias-controlled multiplex PCR. On the authors' methods: Nucleated cell counts per sample were estimated from amplification of reference gene primers within the assay. To quantify the absolute abundance of each unique TCRbeta CDR3 rearrangement, sequence reads were collapsed and filtered. For each sample, productive Simpson clonality was calculated as the square root of Simpson's diversity index across productive rearrangements. The clones in this table, taken by TCRdb from immuneACCESS, are in-frame only. Not every clone is retained; where verified, under half of the shortfall comes from an unresolved V gene, and the cause of the rest is unknown. For V, J and clone size, that table is used; D and trimming come from the DNA. This sample is represented by a few hundred thousand clones; approximately 90% of them were singletons. In total, the top ten clones hold approximately 3.3% of the sample.

The V and J segments used are TRBV19 and TRBJ1-2; 9 bases in between match TRBD1. Sequenced input: peripheral blood. The receptor's source is a woman aged 35 to 49 with acute or convalescent COVID-19. The DNA reads TGTGCCAGTAGTCCCGGGACAGGGAAGCCCTATCCGTATGACTACACCTTC. Its amino acids are CASSPGTGKPYPYDYTF.